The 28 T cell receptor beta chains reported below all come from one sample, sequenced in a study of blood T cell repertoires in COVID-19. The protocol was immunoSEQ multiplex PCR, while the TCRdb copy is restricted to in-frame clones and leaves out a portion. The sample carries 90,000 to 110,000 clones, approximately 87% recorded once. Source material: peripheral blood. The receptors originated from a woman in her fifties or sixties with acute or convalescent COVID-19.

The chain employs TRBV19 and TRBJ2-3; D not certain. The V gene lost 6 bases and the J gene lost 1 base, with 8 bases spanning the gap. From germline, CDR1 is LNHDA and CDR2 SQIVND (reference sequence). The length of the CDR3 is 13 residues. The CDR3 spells CASSDTRTDTQYF. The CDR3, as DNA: TGTGCCAGTAGCGACACACGCACAGATACGCAGTATTTT.

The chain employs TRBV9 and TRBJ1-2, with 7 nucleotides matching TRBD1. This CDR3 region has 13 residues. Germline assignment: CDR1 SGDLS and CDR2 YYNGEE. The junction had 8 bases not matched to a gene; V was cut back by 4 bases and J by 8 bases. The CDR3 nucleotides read TGTGCCAGCAGCTTCGCGGACAGGACGGGCTACACCTTC. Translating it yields CASSFADRTGYTF.

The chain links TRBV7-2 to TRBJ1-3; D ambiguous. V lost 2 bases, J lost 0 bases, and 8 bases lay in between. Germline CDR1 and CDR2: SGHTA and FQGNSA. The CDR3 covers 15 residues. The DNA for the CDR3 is TGTGCCAGCAGCTTATCCAGTCTCTCTGGAAACACCATATATTTT. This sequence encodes CASSLSSLSGNTIYF.

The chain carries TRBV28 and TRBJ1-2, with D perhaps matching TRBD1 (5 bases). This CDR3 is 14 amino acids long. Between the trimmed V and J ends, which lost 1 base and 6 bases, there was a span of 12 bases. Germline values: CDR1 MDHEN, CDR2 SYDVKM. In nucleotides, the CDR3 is TGTGCCAGCAGTTTATTAGGGGTACCAAATGGCTACACCTTC. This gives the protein CASSLLGVPNGYTF.

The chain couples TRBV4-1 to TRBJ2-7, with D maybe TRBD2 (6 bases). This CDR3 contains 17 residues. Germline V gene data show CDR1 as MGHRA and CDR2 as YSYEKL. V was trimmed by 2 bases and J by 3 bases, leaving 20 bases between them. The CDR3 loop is CASSQYRASSAHYEQYF. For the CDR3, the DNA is TGCGCCAGCAGCCAATATAGGGCGTCTAGCGCCCACTACGAGCAGTACTTC.

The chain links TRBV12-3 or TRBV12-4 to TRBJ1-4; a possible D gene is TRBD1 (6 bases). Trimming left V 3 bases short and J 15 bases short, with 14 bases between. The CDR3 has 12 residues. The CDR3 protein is CASSLPPGTMFF. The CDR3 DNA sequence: TGTGCCAGCAGTTTGCCCCCCGGGACAATGTTTTTT.

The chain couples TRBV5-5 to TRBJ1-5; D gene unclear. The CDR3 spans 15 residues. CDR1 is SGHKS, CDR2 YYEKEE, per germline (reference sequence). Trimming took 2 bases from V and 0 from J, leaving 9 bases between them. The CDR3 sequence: CASSLGGYSNQPQHF. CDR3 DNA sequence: TGTGCCAGCAGCTTAGGAGGATATAGCAATCAGCCCCAGCATTTT.

CDR3 DNA sequence: TGTGCCTGGAGTGTACTAGCGGGGAGCACAGATACGCAGTATTTT. Its translation is CAWSVLAGSTDTQYF. The chain carries TRBV30 and TRBJ2-3, with 10 bases lining up with TRBD2. The ends lost 0 bases at V and 0 bases at J; junction bases unmatched: 0. The CDR3 sequence is 15 residues long. Germline-derived CDR1 and CDR2 are GTSNPN and SVGIG (reference sequence).

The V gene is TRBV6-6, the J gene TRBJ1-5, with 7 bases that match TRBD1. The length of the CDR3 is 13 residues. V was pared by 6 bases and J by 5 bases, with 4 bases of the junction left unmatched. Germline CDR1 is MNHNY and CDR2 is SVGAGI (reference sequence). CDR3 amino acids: CASRPQGDQPQHF. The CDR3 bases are TGTGCCAGCAGGCCTCAGGGGGATCAGCCCCAGCATTTT.

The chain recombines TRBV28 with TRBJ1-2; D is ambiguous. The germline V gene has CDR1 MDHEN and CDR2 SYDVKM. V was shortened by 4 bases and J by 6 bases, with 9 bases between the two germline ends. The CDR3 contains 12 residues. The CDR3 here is CASSYLANGYTF. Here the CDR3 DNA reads TGTGCCAGCAGTTATCTAGCTAATGGCTACACCTTC.

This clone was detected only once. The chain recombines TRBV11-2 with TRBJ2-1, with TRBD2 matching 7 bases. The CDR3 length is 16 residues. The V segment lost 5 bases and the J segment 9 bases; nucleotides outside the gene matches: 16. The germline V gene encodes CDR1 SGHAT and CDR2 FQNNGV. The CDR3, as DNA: TGTGCCAGCAGCCGAGAGCCGGGACTACTGTTAAGTGAGCAGTTCTTC. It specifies CASSREPGLLLSEQFF.

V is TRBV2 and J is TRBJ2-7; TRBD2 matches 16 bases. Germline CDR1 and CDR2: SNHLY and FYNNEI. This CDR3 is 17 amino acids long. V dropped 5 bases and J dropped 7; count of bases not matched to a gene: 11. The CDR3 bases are TGTGCCAGCAGTCCGCTGGGGACTAGCGGGGGGGGTGGTGAGCAGTACTTC. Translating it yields CASSPLGTSGGGGEQYF.

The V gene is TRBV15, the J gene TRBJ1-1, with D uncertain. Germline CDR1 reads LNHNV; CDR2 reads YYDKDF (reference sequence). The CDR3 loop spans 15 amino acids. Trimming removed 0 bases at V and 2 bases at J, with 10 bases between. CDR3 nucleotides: TGTGCCACCAGCAGAGATACACACATCAACACTGAAGCTTTCTTT. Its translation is CATSRDTHINTEAFF.

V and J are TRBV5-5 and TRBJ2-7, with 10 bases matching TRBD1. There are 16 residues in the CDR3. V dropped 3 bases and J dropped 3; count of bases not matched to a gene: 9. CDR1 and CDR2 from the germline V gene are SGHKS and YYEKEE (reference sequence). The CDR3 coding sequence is TGTGCCAGCAGCTCTAACCCTCGGACAGGGGGCTACGAGCAGTACTTC. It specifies CASSSNPRTGGYEQYF.

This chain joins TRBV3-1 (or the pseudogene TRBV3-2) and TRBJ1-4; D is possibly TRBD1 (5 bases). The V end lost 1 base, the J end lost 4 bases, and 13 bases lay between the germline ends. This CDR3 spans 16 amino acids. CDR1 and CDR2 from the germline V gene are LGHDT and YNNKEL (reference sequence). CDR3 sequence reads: CASSQGTGGLNEKLFF. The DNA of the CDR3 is TGTGCCAGCAGCCAAGGGACGGGGGGACTTAATGAAAAACTGTTTTTT.

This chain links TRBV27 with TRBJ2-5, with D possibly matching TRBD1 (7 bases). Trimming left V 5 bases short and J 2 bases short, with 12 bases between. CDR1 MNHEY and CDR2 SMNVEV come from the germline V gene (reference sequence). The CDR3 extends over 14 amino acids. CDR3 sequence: CASSAQGTQETQYF. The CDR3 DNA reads TGTGCCAGCAGTGCACAGGGGACTCAAGAGACCCAGTACTTC.

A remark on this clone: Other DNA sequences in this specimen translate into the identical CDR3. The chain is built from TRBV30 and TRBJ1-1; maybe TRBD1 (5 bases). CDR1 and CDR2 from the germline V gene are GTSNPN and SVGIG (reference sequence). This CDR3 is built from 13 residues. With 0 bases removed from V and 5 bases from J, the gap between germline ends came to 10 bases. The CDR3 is CAWSVGGDTEAFF. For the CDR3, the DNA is TGTGCCTGGAGTGTCGGGGGGGATACTGAAGCTTTCTTT.

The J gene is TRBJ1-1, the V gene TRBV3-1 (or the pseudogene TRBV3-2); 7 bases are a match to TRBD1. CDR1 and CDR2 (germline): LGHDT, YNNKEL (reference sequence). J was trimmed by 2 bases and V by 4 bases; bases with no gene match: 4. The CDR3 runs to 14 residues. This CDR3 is CASSPGTVNTEAFF. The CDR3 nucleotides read TGTGCCAGCAGCCCAGGGACAGTCAACACTGAAGCTTTCTTT.

The DNA of the CDR3 is TGTGCCAGCAGCCCCATTGACGGGATTAGAGGGGGCTACACCTTC. Translating it yields CASSPIDGIRGGYTF. The chain couples TRBV5-4 to TRBJ1-2; D is unclear. Trimming removed 4 bases from V and 8 bases from J, with 21 bases in between. This CDR3 has 15 residues. Germline CDR1 is SGHNT and CDR2 is YYREEE (reference sequence).

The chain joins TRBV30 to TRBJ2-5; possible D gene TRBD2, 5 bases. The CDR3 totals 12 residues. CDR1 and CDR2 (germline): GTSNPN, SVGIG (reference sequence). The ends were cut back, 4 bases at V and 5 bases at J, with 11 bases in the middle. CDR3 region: CAWTGSGETQYF. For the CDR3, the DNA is TGTGCCTGGACAGGTTCGGGGGAGACCCAGTACTTC.

The CDR3 region has the DNA TGTGCCAGCAGTCCTATAGGGGGAACTGAAGCTTTCTTT. It encodes CASSPIGGTEAFF. The chain uses TRBV12-3 or TRBV12-4 and TRBJ1-1, with D maybe TRBD1 (6 bases). CDR3 length: 13 residues. Trimming shortened V by 5 bases and J by 5 bases, and 12 bases separated the two germline ends.

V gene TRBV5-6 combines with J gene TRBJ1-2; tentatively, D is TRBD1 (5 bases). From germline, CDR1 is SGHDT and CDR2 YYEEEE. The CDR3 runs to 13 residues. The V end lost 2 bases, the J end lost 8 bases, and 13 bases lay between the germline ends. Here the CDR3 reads CASSLTGEEGYTF. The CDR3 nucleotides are TGTGCCAGCAGCTTAACAGGAGAGGAAGGCTACACCTTC.

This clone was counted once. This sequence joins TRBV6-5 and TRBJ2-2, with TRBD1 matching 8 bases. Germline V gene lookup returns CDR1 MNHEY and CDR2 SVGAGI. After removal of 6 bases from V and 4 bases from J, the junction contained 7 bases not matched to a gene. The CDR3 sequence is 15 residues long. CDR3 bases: TGTGCCAGCAGGGCCGGGACAGGTGGCACCGGGGAGCTGTTTTTT. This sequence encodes CASRAGTGGTGELFF.

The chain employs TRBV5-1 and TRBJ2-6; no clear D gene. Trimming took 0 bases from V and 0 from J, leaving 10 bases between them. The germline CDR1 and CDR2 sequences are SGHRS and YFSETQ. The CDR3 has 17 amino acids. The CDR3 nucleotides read TGCGCCAGCAGCTTGGGGCCACATCCCTCTGGGGCCAACGTCCTGACTTTC. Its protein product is CASSLGPHPSGANVLTF.

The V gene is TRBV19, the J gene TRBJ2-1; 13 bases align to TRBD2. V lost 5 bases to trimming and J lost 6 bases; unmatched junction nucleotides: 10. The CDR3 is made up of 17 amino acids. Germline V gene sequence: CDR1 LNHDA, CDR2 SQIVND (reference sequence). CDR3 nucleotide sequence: TGTGCCAGTAGTCGAGAGGCCACTAGCGGGGGGGCCAATGAGCAGTTCTTC. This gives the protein CASSREATSGGANEQFF.

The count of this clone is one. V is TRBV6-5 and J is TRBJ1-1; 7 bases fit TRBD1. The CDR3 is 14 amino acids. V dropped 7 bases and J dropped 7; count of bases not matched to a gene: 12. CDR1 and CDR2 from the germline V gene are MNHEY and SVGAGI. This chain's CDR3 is CASTSGTANIEAFF. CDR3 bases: TGTGCCAGCACTTCCGGGACAGCGAATATTGAAGCTTTCTTT.

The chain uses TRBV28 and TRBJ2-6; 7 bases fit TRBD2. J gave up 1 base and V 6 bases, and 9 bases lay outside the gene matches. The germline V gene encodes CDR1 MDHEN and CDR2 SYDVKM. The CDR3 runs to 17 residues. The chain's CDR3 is CASRPGGLTSGANVLTF. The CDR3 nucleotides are TGTGCCAGCAGGCCGGGGGGTTTAACATCTGGGGCCAACGTCCTGACTTTC.

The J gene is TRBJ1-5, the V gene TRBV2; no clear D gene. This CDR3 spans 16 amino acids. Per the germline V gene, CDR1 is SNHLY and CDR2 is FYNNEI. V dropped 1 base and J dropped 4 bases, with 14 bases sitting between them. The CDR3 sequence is CASSEGVGVVNQPQHF. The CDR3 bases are TGTGCCAGCAGTGAAGGGGTCGGGGTGGTTAATCAGCCCCAGCATTTT.